A single sample is the source of the 20 T cell receptor beta chains below, sequenced in a study of T-cell reconstitution after alpha-beta-depleted transplantation in children. The TCRbeta library was prepared with unique molecular identifiers. TCRdb fed the PCR reads into MiXCR, producing one record per CDR3 protein. The sample has about 240,000 distinct CDR3 sequences; roughly 25% are singletons. The sequenced sample was PBMCs, obtained before TCRalphabeta/CD19-depleted stem cell transplant. The receptors were gathered from a girl aged 2 to 9 with Fanconi anemia, due to receive a stem cell transplant.

There are a few counts of this clonotype. V gene TRBV20-1 combines with J gene TRBJ2-1; weak D call: TRBD2 (6 bases). This CDR3 is built from 11 residues. Per germline, CDR1 DFQATT and CDR2 SNEGSKA (reference sequence). Trimming removed 2 bases at V and 9 bases at J, with 8 bases between. CDR3 bases: TGCAGTGCTAGAAGGGGACTTGAGCAGTTCTTC. Encoded protein: CSARRGLEQFF.

The chain is built from TRBV7-2 and TRBJ2-2, with TRBD2 matching over 11 bases. Per the germline V gene, CDR1 is SGHTA and CDR2 is FQGNSA. This CDR3 contains 16 residues. J gave up 4 bases and V 5 bases, and 6 bases lay outside the gene matches. The CDR3: CASSVRLAGSTGELFF. The CDR3, as DNA: TGTGCCAGCAGCGTAAGACTAGCGGGAAGCACCGGGGAGCTGTTTTTT.

The rearrangement links TRBV20-1 to TRBJ2-6, with D hard to call. The CDR3 contains 16 residues. Germline CDR1 is DFQATT and CDR2 is SNEGSKA (reference sequence). The V end was cut by 5 bases, the J end by 0 bases, with 14 bases between. The CDR3: CSADGQFGSGANVLTF. The CDR3 nucleotides are TGCAGTGCTGACGGTCAATTCGGCTCTGGGGCCAACGTCCTGACTTTC.

The table lists this clonotype with a few counts. This chain links TRBV6-1 with TRBJ2-1, with TRBD2 as a possible D gene (7 bases). The germline gives CDR1 MNHNS, CDR2 SASEGT. This CDR3 has 16 amino acids. Trimming stripped 6 bases from V and 5 bases from J, with 20 bases between. CDR3 residues: CASRIKARGAHNEQFF. CDR3 nucleotide sequence: TGTGCCAGCAGGATAAAAGCCCGGGGGGCCCACAATGAGCAGTTCTTC.

This clonotype has only a few counts. The chain combines TRBV5-1 with TRBJ1-1; D is perhaps TRBD1 (6 bases). Germline V gene sequence: CDR1 SGHRS, CDR2 YFSETQ. This CDR3 has 12 amino acids. The V and J ends lost 2 bases and 4 bases respectively, with 6 bases between them. Here the CDR3 DNA reads TGCGCCAGCAGCTTACAGGGCACTGAAGCTTTCTTT. It codes for CASSLQGTEAFF.

This rearrangement joins TRBV20-1 to TRBJ2-1, with TRBD2 matching over 7 bases. The CDR3 is made up of 11 amino acids. V shed 4 bases, J shed 9 bases, and the junction held 3 bases outside the gene matches. Germline V gives CDR1 DFQATT, CDR2 SNEGSKA (reference sequence). The CDR3 DNA is TGCAGTGCTACAACGGGAGGTGAGCAGTTCTTC. It yields the protein CSATTGGEQFF.

This sequence joins TRBV4-2 and TRBJ1-1; D is unresolved. Trimming pared 3 bases from V and 4 bases from J, leaving 12 bases between. CDR3 length equals 14 residues. Germline V gives CDR1 LGHNA, CDR2 YNFKEQ. CDR3 coding DNA: TGTGCCAGCAGCCAGCCCAGAGGCGGCACTGAAGCTTTCTTT. Translating gives CASSQPRGGTEAFF.

The chain combines TRBV10-3 with TRBJ2-3; a weak D match, TRBD1 (6 bases). CDR3 length: 15 residues. V was pared by 3 bases and J by 0 bases, with 10 bases between. Germline CDR1 and CDR2: ENHRY and SYGVKD. The CDR3 is CAISDRTASTDTQYF. The CDR3 DNA follows: TGTGCCATCAGTGATAGGACAGCTAGCACAGATACGCAGTATTTT.

This clonotype was counted between two and nine times. This chain links TRBV15 with TRBJ2-7; D unclear. Germline V gene lookup returns CDR1 LNHNV and CDR2 YYDKDF (reference sequence). This CDR3 comprises 15 residues. V lost 1 base and J 4 bases, leaving 14 bases between the germline ends. CDR3 in amino acids: CATSRGGGLVYEQYF. In nucleotides, the CDR3 is TGTGCCACCAGCAGAGGTGGTGGCTTGGTTTACGAGCAGTACTTC.

CDR3 region: CASSQDQIWGAGNEQFF. CDR3 DNA: TGCGCCAGCAGCCAAGACCAGATATGGGGTGCAGGTAATGAGCAGTTCTTC. The gene calls are TRBV4-1 and TRBJ2-1, with D unresolved. Trimming cost V 0 bases and J 7 bases, with 19 bases left between them. Germline lookup yields CDR1 MGHRA and CDR2 YSYEKL. CDR3 size: 17 residues.

J is TRBJ1-6 and V is TRBV27; TRBD1 is a possible D gene (6 bases). The V end lost 3 bases, the J end lost 9 bases, and 15 bases lay between the germline ends. The CDR3 is made up of 15 amino acids. CDR1 and CDR2 (germline): MNHEY, SMNVEV (reference sequence). CDR3 loop: CASSFGDRLSSPLHF. The CDR3 bases are TGTGCCAGCAGTTTCGGCGACAGGCTGAGTTCACCCCTCCACTTT.

This clonotype came up many times. The CDR3 DNA reads as TGTGCCAGCAGCCACCGGGACAGGGGTAACAATGAGCAGTTCTTC. This codes for CASSHRDRGNNEQFF. The V gene is TRBV4-2, the J gene TRBJ2-1; 10 bases are shared with TRBD1. The CDR3 totals 15 residues. Germline CDR1 LGHNA, CDR2 YNFKEQ. With 3 bases clipped from V and 5 bases from J, the junction kept 4 bases outside the gene matches.

This clonotype was detected ten times or more. The chain uses TRBV12-3 or TRBV12-4 and TRBJ2-7; 12 positions agree with TRBD2. The trim removed 5 bases at V and 2 bases at J, leaving 4 bases unmatched. The CDR3 is made up of 15 amino acids. The CDR3 coding sequence is TGTGCCAGCAGTGGACTAGCGGGGATTCCCTACGAGCAGTACTTC. It codes for CASSGLAGIPYEQYF.

The chain links TRBV20-1 to TRBJ1-4, with D maybe TRBD1 (5 bases). Trimming removed 3 bases at V and 7 bases at J, with 30 bases between. The CDR3 runs 19 residues. In germline, CDR1 is DFQATT, CDR2 SNEGSKA (reference sequence). CDR3 in DNA: TGCAGTGCTAGTAGGTTTGATGTAACGGGGCGAAAGAATGGTGAAAAACTGTTTTTT. Its protein is CSASRFDVTGRKNGEKLFF.

This clonotype was detected many times. J is TRBJ2-7 and V is TRBV29-1, with TRBD2 matching over 11 bases. The J segment lost 2 bases and the V segment lost 4 bases, leaving 4 bases of the junction unmatched. The CDR3 spans 14 residues. Germline CDR1 SQVTM, CDR2 ANQGSEA. The CDR3 is CSVGGLAEPYEQYF. In DNA form, the CDR3 reads TGCAGCGTTGGGGGACTAGCGGAGCCCTACGAGCAGTACTTC.

As regards this clonotype: With a much larger clone just one base away, this may be a read error. Given the absence of the conserved phenylalanine or tryptophan at the CDR3 end, a read error is likely. V usage is TRBV27 and J usage is TRBJ1-2; TRBD1 agrees at 8 bases. Trimming at V came to 2 bases and at J to 7 bases, leaving 6 bases not matched to a gene. Germline V gene data show CDR1 as MNHEY and CDR2 as SMNVEV (reference sequence). The CDR3 spans 14 residues. The CDR3 reads CASSLISGGGGYTC. The CDR3 region has the DNA TGTGCCAGCAGTTTAATTTCAGGGGGCGGTGGCTACACCTGC.

This clonotype was seen ten or more times. The V and J genes are TRBV18 and TRBJ2-1, with 9 bases matching TRBD2. This CDR3 is built from 15 residues. Germline values: CDR1 KGHSH, CDR2 LQKENI. J lost 2 bases, V lost 3 bases, and 2 bases had no gene match. The CDR3 region is CASSPSGSTYNEQFF. Here the CDR3 DNA reads TGTGCCAGCTCACCTAGCGGGAGCACCTACAATGAGCAGTTCTTC.

This clonotype was seen many times. The rearrangement uses TRBV6-5 and TRBJ1-1, with no clear D. Trimming took off 7 bases at V and 3 bases at J, with 12 bases between the two ends. CDR3 size: 13 residues. Germline-derived CDR1 and CDR2 are MNHEY and SVGAGI. The CDR3 DNA follows: TGTGCCAGCACCTTCGCGGCACACACTGAAGCTTTCTTT. Its translation is CASTFAAHTEAFF.

The chain couples TRBV12-3 or TRBV12-4 to TRBJ2-1; D may be TRBD1 or TRBD2 (7 bases each). The germline V and J ends were trimmed by 6 bases and 2 bases, with 11 bases remaining between them. The CDR3 covers 14 residues. In DNA form, the CDR3 reads TGTGCCAGCAGAAGCGGGACAGCCTACAATGAGCAGTTCTTC. Protein sequence: CASRSGTAYNEQFF.

V is TRBV7-3 and J is TRBJ1-1; D may be TRBD1 (5 bases). The V end was cut by 5 bases, the J end by 4 bases, with 11 bases between. CDR1 is SGHTA and CDR2 is FQGTGA in the germline V gene. The CDR3 loop spans 13 amino acids. The CDR3 bases are TGTGCCAGCAGCCCAGGGTCGGGCACTGAAGCTTTCTTT. Amino acid sequence: CASSPGSGTEAFF.